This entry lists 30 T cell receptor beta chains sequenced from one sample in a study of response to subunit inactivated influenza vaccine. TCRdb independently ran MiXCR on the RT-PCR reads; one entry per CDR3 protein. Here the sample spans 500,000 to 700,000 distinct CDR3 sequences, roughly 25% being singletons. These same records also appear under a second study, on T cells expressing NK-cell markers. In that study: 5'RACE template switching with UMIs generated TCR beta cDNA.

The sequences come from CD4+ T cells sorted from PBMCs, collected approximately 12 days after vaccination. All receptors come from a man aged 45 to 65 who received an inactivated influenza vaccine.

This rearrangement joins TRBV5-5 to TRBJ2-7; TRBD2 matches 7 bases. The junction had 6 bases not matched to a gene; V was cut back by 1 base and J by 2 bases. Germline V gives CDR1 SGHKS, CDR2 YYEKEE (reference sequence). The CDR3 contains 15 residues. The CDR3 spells CASSLRSGLPYEQYF. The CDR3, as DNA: TGTGCCAGCAGCTTGCGTAGCGGGCTACCCTACGAGCAGTACTTC.

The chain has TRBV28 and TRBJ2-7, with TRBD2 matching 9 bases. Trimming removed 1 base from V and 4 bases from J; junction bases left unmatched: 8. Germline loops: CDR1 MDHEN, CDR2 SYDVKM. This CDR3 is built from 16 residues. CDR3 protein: CASSLSAGTSSYEQYF. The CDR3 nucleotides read TGTGCCAGCAGTTTATCGGCCGGGACTAGCAGTTACGAGCAGTACTTC.

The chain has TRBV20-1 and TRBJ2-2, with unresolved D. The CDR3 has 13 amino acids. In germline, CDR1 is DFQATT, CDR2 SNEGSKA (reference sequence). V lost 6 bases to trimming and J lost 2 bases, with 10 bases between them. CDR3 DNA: TGCAGTGCCGATCTAGGAAACACCGGGGAGCTGTTTTTT. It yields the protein CSADLGNTGELFF.

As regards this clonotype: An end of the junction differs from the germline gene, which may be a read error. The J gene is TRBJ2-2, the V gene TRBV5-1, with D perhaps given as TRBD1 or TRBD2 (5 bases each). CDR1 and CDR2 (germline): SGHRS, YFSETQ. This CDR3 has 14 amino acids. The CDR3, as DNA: TGCGCCAGCACGGAGACATGGGGGACCGAGGAGCTGTTTTTT. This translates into CASTETWGTEELFF.

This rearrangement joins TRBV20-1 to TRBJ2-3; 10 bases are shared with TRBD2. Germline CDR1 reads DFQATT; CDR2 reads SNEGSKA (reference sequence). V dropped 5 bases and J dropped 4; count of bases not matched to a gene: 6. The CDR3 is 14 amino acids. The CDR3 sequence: CSASSGSVPDTQYF. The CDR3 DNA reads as TGCAGTGCTTCTAGCGGGAGTGTTCCAGATACGCAGTATTTT.

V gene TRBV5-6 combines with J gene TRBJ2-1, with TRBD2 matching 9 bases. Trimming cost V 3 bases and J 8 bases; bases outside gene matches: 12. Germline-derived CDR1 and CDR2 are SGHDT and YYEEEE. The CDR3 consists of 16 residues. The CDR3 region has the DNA TGTGCCAGCAGCTATTTTCGGAGCGGGGGGTGGGATGAGCAGTTCTTC. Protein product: CASSYFRSGGWDEQFF.

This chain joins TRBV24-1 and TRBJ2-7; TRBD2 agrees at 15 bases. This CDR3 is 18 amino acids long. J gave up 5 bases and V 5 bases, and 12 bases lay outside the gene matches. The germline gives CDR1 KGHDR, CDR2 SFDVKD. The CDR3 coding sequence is TGTGCCACCAGTGTTAAAGGACTAGCGGGAGGGAGGAGCGACGAGCAGTACTTC. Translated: CATSVKGLAGGRSDEQYF.

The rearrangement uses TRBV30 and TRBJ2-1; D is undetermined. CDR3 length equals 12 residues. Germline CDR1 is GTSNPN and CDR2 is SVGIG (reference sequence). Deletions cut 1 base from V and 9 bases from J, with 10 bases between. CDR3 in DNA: TGTGCCTGGAGTGAGAGTTCGGGTGAGCAGTTCTTC. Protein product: CAWSESSGEQFF.

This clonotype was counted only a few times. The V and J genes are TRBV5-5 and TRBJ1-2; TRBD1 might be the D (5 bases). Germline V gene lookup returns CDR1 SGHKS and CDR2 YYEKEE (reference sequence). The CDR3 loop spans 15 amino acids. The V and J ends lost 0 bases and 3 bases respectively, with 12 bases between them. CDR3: CASSLDGWGDYGYTF. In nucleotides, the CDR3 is TGTGCCAGCAGCTTGGACGGGTGGGGGGACTATGGCTACACCTTC.

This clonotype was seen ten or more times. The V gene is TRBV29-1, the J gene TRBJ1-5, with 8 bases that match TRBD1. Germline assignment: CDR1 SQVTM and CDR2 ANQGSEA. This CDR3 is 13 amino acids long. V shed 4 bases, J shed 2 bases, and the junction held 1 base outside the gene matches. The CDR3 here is CSVGQGRNQPQHF. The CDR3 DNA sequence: TGCAGCGTTGGACAGGGGCGCAATCAGCCCCAGCATTTT.

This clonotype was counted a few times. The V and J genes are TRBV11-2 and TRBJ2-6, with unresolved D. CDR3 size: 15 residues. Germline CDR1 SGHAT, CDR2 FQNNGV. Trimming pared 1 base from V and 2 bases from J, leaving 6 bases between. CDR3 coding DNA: TGTGCCAGCAGCTTAGGGCAGACTGGGGCCAACGTCCTGACTTTC. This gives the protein CASSLGQTGANVLTF.

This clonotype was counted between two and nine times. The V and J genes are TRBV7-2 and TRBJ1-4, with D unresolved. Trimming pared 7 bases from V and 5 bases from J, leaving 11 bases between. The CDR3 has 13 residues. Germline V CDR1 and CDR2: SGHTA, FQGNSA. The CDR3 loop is CASKAGQNEKLFF. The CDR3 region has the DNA TGTGCCAGCAAGGCAGGCCAAAATGAAAAACTGTTTTTT. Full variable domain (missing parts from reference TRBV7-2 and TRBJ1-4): GAGVSQSPSNKVTEKGKDVELRCDPISGHTALYWYRQSLGQGLEFLIYFQGNSAPDKSGLPSDRFSAERTGGSVSTLTIQRTQQEDSAVYLCASKAGQNEKLFFGSGTQLSVL.

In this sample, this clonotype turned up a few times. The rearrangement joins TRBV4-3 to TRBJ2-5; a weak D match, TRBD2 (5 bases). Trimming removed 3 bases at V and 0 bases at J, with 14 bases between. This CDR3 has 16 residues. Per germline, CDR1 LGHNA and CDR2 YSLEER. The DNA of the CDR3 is TGCGCCAGCAGCCAGAACATTCCGGGAAACCAAGAGACCCAGTACTTC. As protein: CASSQNIPGNQETQYF.

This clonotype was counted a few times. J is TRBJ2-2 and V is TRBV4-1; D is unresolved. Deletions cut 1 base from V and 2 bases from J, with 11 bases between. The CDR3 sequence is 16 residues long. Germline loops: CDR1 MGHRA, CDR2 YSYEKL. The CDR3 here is CASSQGRHRNTGELFF. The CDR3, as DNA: TGCGCCAGCAGCCAAGGAAGGCACCGAAACACCGGGGAGCTGTTTTTT.

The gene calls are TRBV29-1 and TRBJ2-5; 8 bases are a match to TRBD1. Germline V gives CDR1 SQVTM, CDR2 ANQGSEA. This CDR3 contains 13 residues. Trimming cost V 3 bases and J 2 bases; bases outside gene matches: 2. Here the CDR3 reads CSVDRGHQETQYF. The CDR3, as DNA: TGCAGCGTTGACAGGGGGCATCAAGAGACCCAGTACTTC.

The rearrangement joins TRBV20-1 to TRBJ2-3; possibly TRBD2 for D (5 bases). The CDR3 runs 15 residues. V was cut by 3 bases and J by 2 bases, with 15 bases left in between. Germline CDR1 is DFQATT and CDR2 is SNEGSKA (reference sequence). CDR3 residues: CSARDPIGVTDTQYF. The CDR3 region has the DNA TGCAGTGCTAGGGACCCCATCGGGGTCACAGATACGCAGTATTTT.

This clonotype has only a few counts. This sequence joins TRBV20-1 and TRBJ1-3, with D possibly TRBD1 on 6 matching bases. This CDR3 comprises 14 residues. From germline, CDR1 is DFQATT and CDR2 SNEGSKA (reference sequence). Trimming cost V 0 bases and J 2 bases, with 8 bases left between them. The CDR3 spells CSARDYRAGNTIYF. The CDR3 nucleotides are TGCAGTGCTAGAGATTACAGGGCTGGAAACACCATATATTTT.

CDR3 protein: CASSRDYEYNEQFF. DNA for the CDR3: TGTGCCAGCAGCCGGGACTATGAATACAATGAGCAGTTCTTC. The V call is TRBV6-4, the J call TRBJ2-1; 7 bases are shared with TRBD2. Trimming removed 6 bases from V and 4 bases from J; junction bases left unmatched: 6. The germline gives CDR1 MRHNA, CDR2 SNTAGT. The CDR3 spans 14 residues.

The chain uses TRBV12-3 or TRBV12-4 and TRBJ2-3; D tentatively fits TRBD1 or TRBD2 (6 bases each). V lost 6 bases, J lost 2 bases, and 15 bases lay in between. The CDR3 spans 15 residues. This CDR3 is CASSRRGGYTDTQYF. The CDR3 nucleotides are TGTGCCAGCAGCCGCCGAGGGGGGTACACAGATACGCAGTATTTT.

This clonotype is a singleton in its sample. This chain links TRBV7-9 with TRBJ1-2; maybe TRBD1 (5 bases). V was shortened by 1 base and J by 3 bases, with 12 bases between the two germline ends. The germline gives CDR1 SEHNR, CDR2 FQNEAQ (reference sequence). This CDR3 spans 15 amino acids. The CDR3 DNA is TGTGCCAGCAGCTTAGGTACCCGGGACCACTATGGCTACACCTTC. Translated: CASSLGTRDHYGYTF.

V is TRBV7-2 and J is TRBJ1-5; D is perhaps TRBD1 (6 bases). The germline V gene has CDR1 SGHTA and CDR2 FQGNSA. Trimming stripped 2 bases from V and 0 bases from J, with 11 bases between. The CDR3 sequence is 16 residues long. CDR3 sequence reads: CASSLWGQNSNQPQHF. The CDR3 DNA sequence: TGTGCCAGCAGCTTATGGGGGCAGAATAGCAATCAGCCCCAGCATTTT.

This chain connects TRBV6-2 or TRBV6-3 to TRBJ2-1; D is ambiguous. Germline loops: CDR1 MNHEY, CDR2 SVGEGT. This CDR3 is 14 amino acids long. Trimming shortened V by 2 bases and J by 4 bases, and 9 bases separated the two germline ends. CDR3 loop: CASSYGQVYNEQFF. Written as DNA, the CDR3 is TGTGCCAGCAGTTACGGGCAGGTTTACAATGAGCAGTTCTTC.

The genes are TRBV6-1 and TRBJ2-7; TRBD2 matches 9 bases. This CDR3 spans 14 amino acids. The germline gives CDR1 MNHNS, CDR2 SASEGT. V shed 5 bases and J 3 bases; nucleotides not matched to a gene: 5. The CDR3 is CASSPSGDGYEQYF. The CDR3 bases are TGTGCCAGCAGTCCTAGCGGGGACGGCTACGAGCAGTACTTC.

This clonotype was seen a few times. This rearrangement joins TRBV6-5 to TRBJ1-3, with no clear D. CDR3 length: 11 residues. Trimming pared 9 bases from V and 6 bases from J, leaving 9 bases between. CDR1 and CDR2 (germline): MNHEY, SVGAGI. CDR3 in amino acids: CARLSENTIYF. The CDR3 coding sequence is TGTGCCAGGTTATCGGAAAACACCATATATTTT.

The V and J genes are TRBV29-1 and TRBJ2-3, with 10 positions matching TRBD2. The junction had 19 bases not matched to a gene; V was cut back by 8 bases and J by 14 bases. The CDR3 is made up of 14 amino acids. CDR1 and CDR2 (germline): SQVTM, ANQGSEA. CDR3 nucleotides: TGCAGCATTGGCGAACCCTCGGGACTAGCGTGGAGGTATTTT. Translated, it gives CSIGEPSGLAWRYF.

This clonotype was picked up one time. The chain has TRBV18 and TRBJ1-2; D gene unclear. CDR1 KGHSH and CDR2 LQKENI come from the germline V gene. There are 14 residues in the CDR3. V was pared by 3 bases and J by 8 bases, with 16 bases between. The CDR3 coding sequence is TGTGCCAGCTCACCCGCGTCGTTGGGGAGCGGCTACACCTTC. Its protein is CASSPASLGSGYTF.

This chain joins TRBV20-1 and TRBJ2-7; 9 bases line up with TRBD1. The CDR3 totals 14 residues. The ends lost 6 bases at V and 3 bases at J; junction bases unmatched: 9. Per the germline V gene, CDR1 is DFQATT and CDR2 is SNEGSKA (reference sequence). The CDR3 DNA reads TGCAGTGCGAACTACCGGGACAGGGTCTACGAGCAGTACTTC. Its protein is CSANYRDRVYEQYF.

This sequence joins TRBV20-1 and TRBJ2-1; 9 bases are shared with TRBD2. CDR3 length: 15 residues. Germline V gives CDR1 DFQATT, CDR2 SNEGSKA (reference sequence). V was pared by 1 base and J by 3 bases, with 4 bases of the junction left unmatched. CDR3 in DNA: TGCAGTGCTAGAGTAGCGGGGGAACACTACAATGAGCAGTTCTTC. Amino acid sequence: CSARVAGEHYNEQFF.

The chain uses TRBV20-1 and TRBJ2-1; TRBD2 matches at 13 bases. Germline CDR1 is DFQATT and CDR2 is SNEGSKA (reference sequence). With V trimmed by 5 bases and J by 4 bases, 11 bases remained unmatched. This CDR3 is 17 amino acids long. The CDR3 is CSAFPRLAGGLYNEQFF. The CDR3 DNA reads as TGCAGTGCTTTCCCAAGACTAGCGGGGGGCCTATACAATGAGCAGTTCTTC.

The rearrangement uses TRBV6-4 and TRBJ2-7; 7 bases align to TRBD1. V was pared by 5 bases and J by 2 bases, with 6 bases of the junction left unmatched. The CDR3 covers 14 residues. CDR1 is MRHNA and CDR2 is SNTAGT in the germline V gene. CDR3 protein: CASSIYRGPYEQYF. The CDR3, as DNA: TGTGCCAGCAGTATTTACAGGGGTCCCTACGAGCAGTACTTC.